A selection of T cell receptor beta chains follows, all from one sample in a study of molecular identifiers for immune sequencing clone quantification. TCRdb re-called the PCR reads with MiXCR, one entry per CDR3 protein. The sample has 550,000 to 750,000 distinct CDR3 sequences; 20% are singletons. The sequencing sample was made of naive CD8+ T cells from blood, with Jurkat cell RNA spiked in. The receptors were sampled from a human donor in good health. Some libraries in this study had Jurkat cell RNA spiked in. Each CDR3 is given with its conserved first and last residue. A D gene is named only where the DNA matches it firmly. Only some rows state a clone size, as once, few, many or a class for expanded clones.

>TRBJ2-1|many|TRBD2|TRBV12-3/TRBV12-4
CASNLAGGPNEQFF
TGTGCCAGTAATCTAGCGGGGGGGCCCAATGAGCAGTTCTTC
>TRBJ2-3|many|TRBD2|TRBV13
CASSPTTLVAGYTDTQYF
TGTGCCAGCAGCCCGACAACCCTAGTAGCGGGGTACACAGATACGCAGTATTTT
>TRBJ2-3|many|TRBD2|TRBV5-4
CASSLVGLAGLTDTQYF
TGTGCCAGCAGCTTGGTTGGACTAGCGGGCCTCACAGATACGCAGTATTTT
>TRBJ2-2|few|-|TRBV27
CASSLFGYTGELFF
TGTGCCAGCAGTTTATTCGGTTACACCGGGGAGCTGTTTTTT
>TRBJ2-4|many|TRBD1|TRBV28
CASSFRGFAKNIQYF
TGTGCCAGCAGTTTCAGGGGGTTCGCCAAAAACATTCAGTACTTC
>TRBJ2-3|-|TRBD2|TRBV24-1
CATSALAGDTQCF
TGTGCCACCAGTGCCCTAGCGGGAGATACGCAGTGTTTT
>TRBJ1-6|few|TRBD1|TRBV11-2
CASSFRTGNSPLHF
TGTGCCAGCAGCTTCAGGACAGGGAATTCACCCCTCCACTTT
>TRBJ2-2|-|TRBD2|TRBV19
CASVGGANTGELFF
TGTGCCAGCGTCGGGGGGGCGAACACCGGGGAGCTGTTTTTT
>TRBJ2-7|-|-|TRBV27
CASSLSPGLGVEQYF
TGTGCCAGCAGTTTATCCCCGGGGTTGGGGGTCGAGCAGTACTTC
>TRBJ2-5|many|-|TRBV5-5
CASSPGGFGETQYF
TGTGCCAGCAGCCCTGGGGGGTTCGGAGAGACCCAGTACTTC
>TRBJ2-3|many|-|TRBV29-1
CSVEDVGPSTDTQYF
TGCAGCGTTGAAGATGTAGGGCCTAGCACAGATACGCAGTATTTT
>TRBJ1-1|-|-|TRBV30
CAWSVGVLNTEAFF
TGTGCCTGGAGTGTCGGGGTGCTGAACACTGAAGCTTTCTTT
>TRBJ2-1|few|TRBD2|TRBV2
CASSRPAPRLGRGGRNEQFF
TGTGCCAGCAGTCGACCCGCCCCCAGGTTGGGGCGGGGGGGCCGGAATGAGCAGTTCTTC
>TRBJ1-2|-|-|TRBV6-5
CASSYVAGASNYGYTF
TGTGCCAGCAGTTACGTGGCAGGGGCTTCAAACTATGGCTACACCTTC
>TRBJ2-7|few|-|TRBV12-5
CASGSPGETYEQYF
TGTGCTAGTGGTTCGCCAGGGGAAACCTACGAGCAGTACTTC
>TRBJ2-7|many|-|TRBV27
CASSYTGSSSYEQYF
TGTGCCAGCAGTTATACCGGGTCCAGCTCCTACGAGCAGTACTTC
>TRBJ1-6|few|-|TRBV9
CASSVDGGGSPLHF
TGTGCCAGCAGCGTAGACGGGGGTGGTTCACCCCTCCACTTT
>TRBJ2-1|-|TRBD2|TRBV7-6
CASSLTTSGSTRGEQFF
TGTGCCAGCAGCTTAACCACTAGCGGTAGTACAAGGGGTGAGCAGTTCTTC
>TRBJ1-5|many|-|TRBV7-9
CASSLVAEPQHF
TGTGCCAGCAGCTTAGTCGCGGAGCCCCAGCATTTT
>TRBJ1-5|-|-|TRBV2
CASSEGWPGNQPQHF
TGTGCCAGCAGTGAGGGGTGGCCTGGCAATCAGCCCCAGCATTTT
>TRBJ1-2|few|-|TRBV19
CASTQYVGHGYTF
TGTGCCAGTACCCAGTATGTGGGACATGGCTACACCTTC
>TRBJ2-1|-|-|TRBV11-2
CASQVLGSSYNEQFF
TGTGCCAGCCAAGTACTAGGGAGCTCCTACAATGAGCAGTTCTTC
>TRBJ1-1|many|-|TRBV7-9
CASSLEIGRVTEAFF
TGTGCCAGCAGCTTAGAGATAGGGAGGGTAACGGAAGCTTTCTTT
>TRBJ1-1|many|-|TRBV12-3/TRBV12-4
CASSRDGVNTEAFF
TGTGCCAGCAGTCGGGACGGAGTGAACACTGAAGCTTTCTTT
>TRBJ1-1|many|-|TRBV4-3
CASSQDPTRNSEAFF
TGCGCCAGCAGCCAAGATCCGACACGGAACTCTGAAGCTTTCTTT
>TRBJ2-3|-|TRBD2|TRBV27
CASSGLAGVTTDTQYF
TGTGCCAGCAGCGGGCTAGCGGGAGTTACCACAGATACGCAGTATTTT
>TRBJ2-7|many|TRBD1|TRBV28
CASIPGTGASYEQYF
TGTGCCAGCATCCCGGGGACAGGGGCCTCCTACGAGCAGTACTTC
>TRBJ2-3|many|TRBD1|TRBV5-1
CASSGGTGYTDTQYF
TGCGCCAGCTCTGGGGGGACAGGCTACACAGATACGCAGTATTTT
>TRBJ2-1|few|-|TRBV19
CASSIVGDGAINEGQFF
TGTGCCAGTAGTATAGTCGGGGATGGGGCCATCAATGAGGGGCAGTTCTTC